The rows below give T cell receptor beta chains drawn from one sample of a study of cytomegalovirus exposure and HLA in healthy donors. Sequenced by immunoSEQ multiplex PCR; TCRdb stores in-frame clones only, minus some. The table includes 60,000 or so clones, approximately 71% detected once. Sequencing used PBMCs. The receptor set was obtained from a man in his forties in good health and CMV-seropositive. The conserved cysteine and the conserved F or W are not part of the CDR3 here. Size is omitted from some rows. Given values are once, few, many or a class for expanded clones.

cdr3_aa j_call clone_size v_call
ASRQGPSTDTQY TRBJ2-3 - TRBV5-1
ASSLVSPRSGELF TRBJ2-2 - TRBV11-2
SAGTSGGRDTQY TRBJ2-3 - TRBV29-1
ASSLYEGFRTEAF TRBJ1-1 few TRBV13
ASRQGIYGYT TRBJ1-2 - TRBV5-1
SVGTVNTEAF TRBJ1-1 - TRBV29-1
ASSLDDGLPYEQY TRBJ2-7 - TRBV7-2
ASSRGGGGQPQH TRBJ1-5 - TRBV7-2
ASSVPEGERKTQY TRBJ2-5 - TRBV2
ASSSNPGVGGYT TRBJ1-2 - TRBV6-5
ASSFGLSSYEQY TRBJ2-7 - TRBV5-4
ASSVMGHSNTEAF TRBJ1-1 - TRBV9
ASSATGFSPLH TRBJ1-6 - TRBV9
SASPDYGYT TRBJ1-2 - TRBV20-1
ASEDTETYEQY TRBJ2-7 once TRBV2
ASQGLSGNTIY TRBJ1-3 - TRBV2
ASSQKDTGQQEAF TRBJ1-1 - TRBV6-6
ASSLNTEAREQY TRBJ2-7 - TRBV11-2
ASSEYGGWEEQY TRBJ2-7 - TRBV25-1
ASSYSGGKDNSPLH TRBJ1-6 few TRBV6-5